The 27 T cell receptor beta chains below were found in one sample sequenced in a study of spatial heterogeneity in lung cancer (dated by TCRdb to about 2019). The library was generated by 5' RACE. The listed sequencing device is NextSeq 500. TCRdb reran the public reads through fastp at Q25 and MiXCR, keeping productive beta chains. Every distinct CDR3 protein forms one entry, paired with its most common genes and DNA. The sample data list roughly 18,000 distinct CDR3 sequences, and 9.2% of these were observed just once. The ten largest make up around 20% of the sample. Per the publication, the time point label means: blood at routine non-recurrence follow-up after resection. Specimen: PBMCs, collected at follow-up. The origin of the receptors is a male donor with early-stage non-small cell lung cancer.

This clonotype was seen repeatedly, ten times or more. The chain links TRBV28 to TRBJ2-2, with 9 bases identical to TRBD1. V trimming: 3 bases; J trimming: 4 bases; junction bases outside the gene matches: 15. The CDR3 is made up of 19 amino acids. Germline-derived CDR1 and CDR2 are MDHEN and SYDVKM. The CDR3 here is CASSFGGFGGQGPTGELFF. For the CDR3, the DNA is TGTGCCAGCAGTTTTGGGGGCTTTGGGGGACAGGGCCCCACCGGGGAGCTGTTTTTT.

This clonotype was picked up many times. The chain recombines TRBV3-1 with TRBJ2-6; D might be TRBD1 (5 bases). V was clipped by 4 bases and J by 0 bases, with 7 bases between them. CDR1 is LGHDT, CDR2 YNNKEL, per germline (reference sequence). The CDR3 runs 15 residues. The chain's CDR3 is CASSLDSSGANVLTF. CDR3 coding DNA: TGTGCCAGCAGCCTTGACAGCTCTGGGGCCAACGTCCTGACTTTC.

This clonotype came up a few times. The chain has TRBV7-9 and TRBJ2-5, with 7 bases lining up with TRBD1. J gave up 5 bases and V 6 bases, and 15 bases lay outside the gene matches. Per germline, CDR1 SEHNR and CDR2 FQNEAQ (reference sequence). The CDR3 spans 16 residues. Here the CDR3 DNA reads TGTGCCAGCAGTTGGTCGACAGGGAGAACGTTGGAGACCCAGTACTTC. Encoded protein: CASSWSTGRTLETQYF. The whole variable domain, remainder taken from reference TRBV7-9 and TRBJ2-5, is DTGVSQNPRHKITKRGQNVTFRCDPISEHNRLYWYRQTLGQGPEFLTYFQNEAQLEKSRLLSDRFSAERPKGSFSTLEIQRTEQGDSAMYLCASSWSTGRTLETQYFGPGTRLLVL.

This clonotype was detected only a few times. V is TRBV19 and J is TRBJ1-3; TRBD1 might be the D (5 bases). The germline CDR1 and CDR2 sequences are LNHDA and SQIVND (reference sequence). This CDR3 has 14 amino acids. V lost 7 bases and J 0 bases, leaving 10 bases between the germline ends. CDR3 nucleotide sequence: TGTGCCAGTAAGCGGGGCTTCTCTGGAAACACCATATATTTT. Translation: CASKRGFSGNTIYF. Supplemented by reference TRBV19 and TRBJ1-3, the full variable domain reads DGGITQSPKYLFRKEGQNVTLSCEQNLNHDAMYWYRQDPGQGLRLIYYSQIVNDFQKGDIAEGYSVSREKKESFPLTVTSAQKNPTAFYLCASKRGFSGNTIYFGEGSWLTVV.

This clonotype was found many times. V usage is TRBV7-6 and J usage is TRBJ2-2, with D tentatively TRBD2 (6 bases). Trimming took off 4 bases at V and 2 bases at J, with 23 bases between the two ends. Germline V gene data show CDR1 as SGHVS and CDR2 as FNYEAQ. The CDR3 consists of 19 residues. The CDR3 loop reads CASSSTPHGRDLNTGELFF. In nucleotides, the CDR3 is TGTGCCAGCAGCTCTACCCCCCATGGGCGGGACCTCAACACCGGGGAGCTGTTTTTT.

The sample holds many counts of this clonotype. This sequence joins TRBV13 and TRBJ1-4, with TRBD1 as a possible D gene (5 bases). This CDR3 is built from 15 residues. Trimming cost V 0 bases and J 10 bases, with 15 bases left between them. CDR1 PRHDT and CDR2 FYEKMQ come from the germline V gene (reference sequence). The CDR3: CASSLGVQGLGKLFF. In DNA form, the CDR3 reads TGTGCCAGCAGCTTAGGGGTCCAGGGATTGGGAAAACTGTTTTTT.

This clonotype occurred many times. The chain has TRBV10-3 and TRBJ2-3, with 7 bases matching TRBD2. Trimming cost V 2 bases and J 4 bases; bases outside gene matches: 6. Germline assignment: CDR1 ENHRY and CDR2 SYGVKD. The CDR3 contains 15 residues. The CDR3: CAISEGGGAADTQYF. The DNA of the CDR3 is TGTGCCATCAGTGAGGGCGGGGGTGCGGCAGATACGCAGTATTTT.

This clonotype occurred many times. The CDR3 here is CSAHRVPANYGYTF. CDR3 DNA sequence: TGCAGCGCCCACAGGGTCCCTGCTAACTATGGCTACACCTTC. This chain connects TRBV29-1 to TRBJ1-2, with D maybe TRBD1 (6 bases). The CDR3 contains 14 residues. Germline CDR1 is SQVTM and CDR2 is ANQGSEA. V lost 7 bases and J 0 bases, leaving 15 bases between the germline ends.

At least ten counts were recorded for this clonotype. The chain recombines TRBV4-3 with TRBJ2-2, with D uncertain. CDR1 and CDR2 from the germline V gene are LGHNA and YSLEER. The CDR3 totals 14 residues. V was trimmed by 1 base and J by 3 bases, leaving 6 bases between them. The DNA of the CDR3 is TGCGCCAGCAGCCAAGGGCAGTACACCGGGGAGCTGTTTTTT. Protein: CASSQGQYTGELFF.

This clonotype was picked up a small number of times. The genes are TRBV10-1 and TRBJ2-1; 7 bases map to TRBD1. The CDR3 contains 16 residues. The V gene's germline CDR1 is WNHNN and CDR2 SYGVQD (reference sequence). After removal of 3 bases from V and 1 base from J, the junction contained 6 bases not matched to a gene. In nucleotides, the CDR3 is TGCGCCAGCAGTGAAAAACAGGGGACATCCTACAATGAGCAGTTCTTC. This codes for CASSEKQGTSYNEQFF.

A few counts support this clonotype. V usage is TRBV15 and J usage is TRBJ2-1; 7 bases line up with TRBD1. V gave up 5 bases and J gave up 7 bases; unmatched junction bases: 8. CDR1 LNHNV and CDR2 YYDKDF come from the germline V gene (reference sequence). CDR3 length: 14 residues. The CDR3 nucleotides are TGTGCCACCAGCTCCCAGACAGGGATGAATGAGCAGTTCTTC. This sequence encodes CATSSQTGMNEQFF.

This clonotype was seen only a few times. The chain is built from TRBV12-3 or TRBV12-4 and TRBJ1-1; D unclear. The CDR3 runs 17 residues. The V and J ends lost 4 bases and 0 bases respectively, with 18 bases between them. The CDR3 protein is CASSSSSGGALNTEAFF. The CDR3 DNA reads TGTGCCAGCAGTTCCAGCTCAGGTGGAGCTCTGAACACTGAAGCTTTCTTT.

The chain joins TRBV5-6 to TRBJ1-2; D remains unclear. With 0 bases removed from V and 4 bases from J, the gap between germline ends came to 10 bases. CDR3 size: 14 residues. The germline CDR1 and CDR2 sequences are SGHDT and YYEEEE. As DNA, the CDR3 is TGTGCCAGCAGCTTGGCCCCAAGTAGCTATGGCTACACCTTC. This codes for CASSLAPSSYGYTF.

A few counts support this clonotype. The rearrangement links TRBV12-3 or TRBV12-4 to TRBJ2-5, with TRBD2 identical over 7 bases. With 6 bases clipped from V and 5 bases from J, the junction kept 9 bases outside the gene matches. The CDR3 has 14 residues. The DNA of the CDR3 is TGTGCCAGCAGCCCGACGACGACTAGCGAGACCCAGTACTTC. It translates to CASSPTTTSETQYF.

In this sample, this clonotype is medium-sized (0.01 to 0.1%). The DNA for the CDR3 is TGTGCCACCCACGCGGGGACGGAGACCCAGTACTTC. It translates to CATHAGTETQYF. The chain employs TRBV7-9 and TRBJ2-5; perhaps TRBD2 as D (6 bases). V lost 10 bases, J lost 5 bases, and 14 bases lay in between. Germline CDR1 SEHNR, CDR2 FQNEAQ (reference sequence). This CDR3 has 12 residues.

This clonotype was seen repeatedly, ten times or more. The V gene is TRBV30, the J gene TRBJ2-5; the match to TRBD2 covers 11 bases. This CDR3 has 18 amino acids. CDR1 is GTSNPN and CDR2 is SVGIG in the germline V gene (reference sequence). The trim removed 0 bases at V and 1 base at J, leaving 10 bases unmatched. CDR3 in DNA: TGTGCCTGGAGTGTAGGGGCTAGCGGGGGGAATTTCCAAGAGACCCAGTACTTC. Its protein is CAWSVGASGGNFQETQYF.

This clonotype was picked up many times. The chain joins TRBV18 to TRBJ2-1, with a weak D call TRBD2 (7 bases). Looked up from germline, CDR1 is KGHSH and CDR2 is LQKENI. Trimming stripped 5 bases from V and 0 bases from J, with 14 bases between. CDR3 length: 16 amino acids. CDR3 sequence reads: CASSTEGGTSYNEQFF. CDR3 DNA sequence: TGTGCCAGCTCAACCGAGGGGGGGACCTCCTACAATGAGCAGTTCTTC. Filled out from reference TRBV18 and TRBJ2-1, the complete variable domain reads NAGVMQNPRHLVRRRGQEARLRCSPMKGHSHVYWYRQLPEEGLKFMVYLQKENIIDESGMPKERFSAEFPKEGPSILRIQQVVRGDSAAYFCASSTEGGTSYNEQFFGPGTRLTVL.

This clonotype was found many times. V gene TRBV4-1 combines with J gene TRBJ2-2, with 8 bases fitting TRBD1. The CDR3 has 16 amino acids. Germline assignment: CDR1 MGHRA and CDR2 YSYEKL. With 4 bases clipped from V and 5 bases from J, the junction kept 9 bases outside the gene matches. CDR3 residues: CASSPRDRLGTGELFF. The CDR3 DNA reads as TGCGCCAGCAGCCCCAGGGACAGGTTAGGTACCGGGGAGCTGTTTTTT.

The table lists this clonotype with a few counts. The chain has TRBV29-1 and TRBJ1-2, with D possibly being TRBD1 (6 bases). The V gene's germline CDR1 is SQVTM and CDR2 ANQGSEA. V was trimmed by 5 bases and J by 3 bases, leaving 7 bases between them. The CDR3 has 11 amino acids. The CDR3: CSVRQDYGYTF. The CDR3 nucleotides are TGCAGCGTTCGACAGGACTATGGCTACACCTTC.

At least ten counts were recorded for this clonotype. This rearrangement joins TRBV4-1 to TRBJ1-1; possible D gene TRBD1, 6 bases. The germline V gene has CDR1 MGHRA and CDR2 YSYEKL. The V end lost 1 base, the J end lost 1 base, and 13 bases lay between the germline ends. The CDR3 spans 16 residues. In DNA form, the CDR3 reads TGCGCCAGCAGCCAAGGAGCAGGGGTTGGGAACACTGAAGCTTTCTTT. This sequence encodes CASSQGAGVGNTEAFF.

This clonotype was found many times. In DNA form, the CDR3 reads TGTGCCAGCAGTGCCACACTAGCGGGGGGTTACAATGAGCAGTTCTTC. Residues: CASSATLAGGYNEQFF. The J gene is TRBJ2-1, the V gene TRBV7-2, with 12 bases identical to TRBD2. V lost 6 bases to trimming and J lost 4 bases; unmatched junction nucleotides: 7. Germline lookup yields CDR1 SGHTA and CDR2 FQGNSA. The CDR3 has 16 residues.

This clonotype came up many times. The gene calls are TRBV4-1 and TRBJ2-7; D is uncertain. The germline V and J ends were trimmed by 0 bases and 7 bases, with 16 bases remaining between them. CDR3 length: 15 residues. Germline V gives CDR1 MGHRA, CDR2 YSYEKL. In DNA, the CDR3 is TGCGCCAGCAGCCAAGATCCCGGGTTTAAACCAGAGCAGTACTTC. Translating gives CASSQDPGFKPEQYF.

This clonotype was found many times. The chain couples TRBV6-4 to TRBJ2-3; 9 nucleotides align to TRBD2. In germline, CDR1 is MRHNA, CDR2 SNTAGT. The CDR3 covers 15 residues. V lost 4 bases, J lost 2 bases, and 4 bases stayed unmatched. CDR3 in DNA: TGTGCCAGCAGTGGGTCTAGCGGGGACACAGATACGCAGTATTTT. Its translation: CASSGSSGDTDTQYF.

Many counts were recorded for this clonotype. The chain employs TRBV5-7 and TRBJ1-2; 8 bases are shared with TRBD1. TRBV5-7 is an ORF for which the function is uncertain. The V segment lost 0 bases and the J segment 2 bases; nucleotides outside the gene matches: 9. This CDR3 is 17 amino acids long. The CDR3 loop reads CASSLDSWTGPNYGYTF. As DNA, the CDR3 is TGTGCCAGCAGCTTGGATTCTTGGACAGGGCCCAACTATGGCTACACCTTC.

This clonotype is labeled as medium-sized (0.01 to 0.1%). CDR3 residues: CASSFRDRGNQPQHF. CDR3 sequence (DNA): TGTGCCAGCAGTTTTAGGGACAGGGGGAATCAGCCCCAGCATTTT. The V and J genes are TRBV27 and TRBJ1-5, with 11 bases matching TRBD1. CDR3 length: 15 residues. V dropped 3 bases and J dropped 4; count of bases not matched to a gene: 2. Looked up from germline, CDR1 is MNHEY and CDR2 is SMNVEV (reference sequence).

This clonotype was recorded many times. The chain employs TRBV6-6 and TRBJ2-3; maybe TRBD2 (7 bases). The V end lost 8 bases, the J end lost 4 bases, and 16 bases lay between the germline ends. This CDR3 has 14 residues. The V gene's germline CDR1 is MNHNY and CDR2 SVGAGI (reference sequence). CDR3 DNA: TGTGCCAGCGGAGGGGGGGTCGGCTCAGATACGCAGTATTTT. The encoded protein is CASGGGVGSDTQYF.

This clonotype was detected many times. The chain combines TRBV4-1 with TRBJ1-6; TRBD1 is a possible D gene (6 bases). The V gene's germline CDR1 is MGHRA and CDR2 YSYEKL. With 2 bases removed from V and 7 bases from J, the gap between germline ends came to 18 bases. This CDR3 region has 17 residues. The CDR3 here is CASSQYYADSLNSPLHF. The CDR3, as DNA: TGCGCCAGCAGCCAATATTACGCGGACAGCCTCAATTCACCCCTCCACTTT.